This T cell receptor (beta chain) derives from a study of T cell repertoires in cytomegalovirus infection. TCRdb used MiXCR to reprocess the reads, holding one entry per CDR3 protein. Of about 920,000 distinct CDR3 sequences listed, under 40% are singletons. The ends lost 3 bases at V and 6 bases at J; junction bases unmatched: 12. CDR1 is KGHSH and CDR2 is LQKENI in the germline V gene. The CDR3 is 16 residues long. This clonotype came up a few times. Antigen unknown. The sequence came from a human donor in good health (CMV status not recorded). Some clones in this sample may be carry-over from other donors' samples. Sequences were derived from cultured CD8+ T cells from PBMCs, sampled from culture after CMV antigen stimulation. The chain joins TRBV18 to TRBJ2-3; TRBD2 aligns across 7 bases. This CDR3 is CASSPPTSSLPDTQYF. In nucleotides, the CDR3 is TGTGCCAGCTCACCGCCGACTAGCAGCCTACCGGATACGCAGTATTTT.